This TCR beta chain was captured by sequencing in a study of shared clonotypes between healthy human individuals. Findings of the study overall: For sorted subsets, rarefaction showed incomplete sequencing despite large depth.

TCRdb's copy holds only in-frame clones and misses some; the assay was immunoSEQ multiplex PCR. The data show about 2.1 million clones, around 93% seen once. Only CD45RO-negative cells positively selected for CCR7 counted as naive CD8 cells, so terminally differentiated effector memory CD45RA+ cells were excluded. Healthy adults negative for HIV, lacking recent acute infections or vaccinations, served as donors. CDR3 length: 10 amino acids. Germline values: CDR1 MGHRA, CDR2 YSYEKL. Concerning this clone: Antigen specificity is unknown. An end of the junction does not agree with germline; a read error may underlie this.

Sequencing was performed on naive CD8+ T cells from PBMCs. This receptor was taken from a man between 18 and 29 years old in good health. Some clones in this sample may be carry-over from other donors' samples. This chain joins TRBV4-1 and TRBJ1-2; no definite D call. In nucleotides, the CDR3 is TGCGCCAGCAGCCGAATCGGACTTATCTTC. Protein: CASSRIGLIF.